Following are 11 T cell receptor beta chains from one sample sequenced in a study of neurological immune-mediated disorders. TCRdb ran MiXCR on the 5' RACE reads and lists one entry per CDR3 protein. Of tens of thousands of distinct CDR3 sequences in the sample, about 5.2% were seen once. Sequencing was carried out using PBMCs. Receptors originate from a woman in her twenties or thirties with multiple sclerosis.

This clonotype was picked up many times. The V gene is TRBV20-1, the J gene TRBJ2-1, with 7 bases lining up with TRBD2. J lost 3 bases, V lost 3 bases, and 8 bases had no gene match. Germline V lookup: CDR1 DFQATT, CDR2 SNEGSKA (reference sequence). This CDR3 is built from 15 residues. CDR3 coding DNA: TGCAGTGCTAGTGCGACTAGCAGCCTCTACAATGAGCAGTTCTTC. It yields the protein CSASATSSLYNEQFF.

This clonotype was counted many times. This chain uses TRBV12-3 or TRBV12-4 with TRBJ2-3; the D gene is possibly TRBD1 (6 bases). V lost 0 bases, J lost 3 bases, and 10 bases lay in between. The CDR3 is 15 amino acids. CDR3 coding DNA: TGTGCCAGCAGTTTAGCGCAAACAGGGACAGATACGCAGTATTTT. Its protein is CASSLAQTGTDTQYF.

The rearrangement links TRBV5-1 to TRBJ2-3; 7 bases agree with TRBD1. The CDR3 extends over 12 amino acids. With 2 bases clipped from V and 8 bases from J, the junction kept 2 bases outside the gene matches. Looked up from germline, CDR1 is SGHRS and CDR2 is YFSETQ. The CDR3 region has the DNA TGCGCCAGCAGCTTAAACAGGGGTACGCAGTATTTT. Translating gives CASSLNRGTQYF.

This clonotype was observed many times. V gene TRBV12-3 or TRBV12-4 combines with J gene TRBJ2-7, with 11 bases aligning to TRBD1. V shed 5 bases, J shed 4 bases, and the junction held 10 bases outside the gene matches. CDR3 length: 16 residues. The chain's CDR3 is CASSDVTGTGGYEQYF. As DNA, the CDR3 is TGTGCCAGCAGTGACGTGACCGGGACAGGGGGATACGAGCAGTACTTC.

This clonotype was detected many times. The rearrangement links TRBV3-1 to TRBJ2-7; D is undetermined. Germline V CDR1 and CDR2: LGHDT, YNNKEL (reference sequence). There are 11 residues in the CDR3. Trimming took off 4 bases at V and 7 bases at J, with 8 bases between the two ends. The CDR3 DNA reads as TGTGCCAGCAGCCCACCGTTAGAGCAGTACTTC. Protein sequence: CASSPPLEQYF.

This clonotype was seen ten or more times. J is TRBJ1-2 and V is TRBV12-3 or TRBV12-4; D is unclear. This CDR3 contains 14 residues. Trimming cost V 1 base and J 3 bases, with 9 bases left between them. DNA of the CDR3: TGTGCCAGCAGTTTAGGAGGGAGCTACTATGGCTACACCTTC. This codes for CASSLGGSYYGYTF.

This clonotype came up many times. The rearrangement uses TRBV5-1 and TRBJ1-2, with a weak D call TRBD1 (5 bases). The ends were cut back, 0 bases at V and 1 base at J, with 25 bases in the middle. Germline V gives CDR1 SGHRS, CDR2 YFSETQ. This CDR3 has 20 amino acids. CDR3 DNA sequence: TGCGCCAGCAGCTTGGCCCGCCGGGCTCACCCTCGGACATTTAACTATGGCTACACCTTC. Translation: CASSLARRAHPRTFNYGYTF. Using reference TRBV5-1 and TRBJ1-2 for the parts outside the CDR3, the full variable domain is KAGVTQTPRYLIKTRGQQVTLSCSPISGHRSVSWYQQTPGQGLQFLFEYFSETQRNKGNFPGRFSGRQFSNSRSEMNVSTLELGDSALYLCASSLARRAHPRTFNYGYTFGSGTRLTVV.

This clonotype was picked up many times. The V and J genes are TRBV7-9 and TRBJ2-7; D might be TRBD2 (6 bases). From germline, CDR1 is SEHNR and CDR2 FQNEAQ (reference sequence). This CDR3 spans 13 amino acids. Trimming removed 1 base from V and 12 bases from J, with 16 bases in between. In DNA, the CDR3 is TGTGCCAGCAGCTTAGAGTCGGGACTCCAAGTGTACTTC. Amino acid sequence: CASSLESGLQVYF. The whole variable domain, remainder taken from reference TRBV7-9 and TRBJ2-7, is DTGVSQNPRHKITKRGQNVTFRCDPISEHNRLYWYRQTLGQGPEFLTYFQNEAQLEKSRLLSDRFSAERPKGSFSTLEIQRTEQGDSAMYLCASSLESGLQVYFGPGTRLTVT.

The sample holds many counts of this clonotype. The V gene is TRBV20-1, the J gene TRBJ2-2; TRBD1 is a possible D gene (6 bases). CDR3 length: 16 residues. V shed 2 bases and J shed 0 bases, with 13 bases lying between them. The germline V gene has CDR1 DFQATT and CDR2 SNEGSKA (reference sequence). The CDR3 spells CSARSPGTPNTGELFF. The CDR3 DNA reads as TGCAGTGCTAGATCCCCCGGGACACCGAACACCGGGGAGCTGTTTTTT.

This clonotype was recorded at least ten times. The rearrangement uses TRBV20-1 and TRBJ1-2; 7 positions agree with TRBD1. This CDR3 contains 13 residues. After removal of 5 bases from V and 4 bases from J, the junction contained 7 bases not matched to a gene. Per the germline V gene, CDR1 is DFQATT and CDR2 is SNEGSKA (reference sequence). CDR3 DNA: TGCAGTGCTGCGGACAGGAGTCGCTATGGCTACACCTTC. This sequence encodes CSAADRSRYGYTF.

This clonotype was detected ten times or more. The CDR3 is CSSLAGSTDTQYF. DNA for the CDR3: TGCAGTTCTCTAGCGGGTAGCACAGATACGCAGTATTTT. J is TRBJ2-3 and V is TRBV20-1; TRBD2 agrees at 8 bases. Germline V gene data show CDR1 as DFQATT and CDR2 as SNEGSKA (reference sequence). J gave up 0 bases and V 8 bases, and 4 bases lay outside the gene matches. The CDR3 sequence is 13 residues long.